Described below is a single T cell receptor (beta chain) sequence and its context. Its antigen is not known. The sequence runs out 3 residues before the end of the CDR3; the remainder is reconstructed from the germline J gene. The data are from a study of T cells in women clearing cervical HPV infection. Study information: Case blood drawn at lesion detection; control blood after infection cleared. Cases' blood sampling followed lesion detection by median around 160 days (90 to 200).

The CDR3 has 17 amino acids. With V trimmed by 3 bases and J by 8 bases, 10 bases remained unmatched. Germline V CDR1 and CDR2: SNHLY, FYNNEI. Sequenced by immunoSEQ multiplex PCR; TCRdb stores in-frame clones only, minus some. Recorded for this sample: 31,000 or so clones. Study observations and caveats: TRBV6-7 abundance was lower in cases than controls (around 0.11% versus 0.16%). Richness plus V gene abundances separated cases from controls with AUC about 0.8.

The gene calls are TRBV2 and TRBJ2-1, with 13 nucleotides matching TRBD2. Sequenced: blood buffy coat. This clonotype was obtained from a woman aged 18-70 years with a cervical HPV16 infection that either progressed to CIN3+ or cleared (not recorded which). CDR3 DNA (partial): TGTGCCAGCAGTGATTCTGGATCCGGGACTAGCGGGGATGAG. It codes for CASSDSGSGTSGDE. The CDR3 in full is CASSDSGSGTSGDEQFF.